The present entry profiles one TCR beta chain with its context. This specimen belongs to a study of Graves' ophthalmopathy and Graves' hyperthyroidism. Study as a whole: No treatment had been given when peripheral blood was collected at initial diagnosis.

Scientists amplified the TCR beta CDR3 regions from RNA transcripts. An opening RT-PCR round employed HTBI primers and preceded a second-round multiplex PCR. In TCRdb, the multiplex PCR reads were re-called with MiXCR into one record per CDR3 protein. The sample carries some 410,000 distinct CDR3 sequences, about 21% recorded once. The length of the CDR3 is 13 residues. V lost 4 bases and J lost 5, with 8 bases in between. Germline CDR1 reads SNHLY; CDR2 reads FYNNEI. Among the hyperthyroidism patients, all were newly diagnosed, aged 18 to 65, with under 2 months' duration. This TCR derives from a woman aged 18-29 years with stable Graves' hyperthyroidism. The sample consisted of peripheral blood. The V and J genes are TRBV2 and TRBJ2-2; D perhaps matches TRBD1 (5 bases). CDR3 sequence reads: CASSAQGTGELFF. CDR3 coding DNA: TGTGCCAGCAGTGCGCAGGGAACCGGGGAGCTGTTTTTT.